The next 8 T cell receptor beta chains were all read from a single sample in a study of blood T cells in healthy people across ages. Combining a sample-barcoded 5' primer with a J-beta primer mix, a second PCR ran for roughly 6 to 12 cycles. Using its own MiXCR run on the 5' RACE reads, TCRdb lists one record per CDR3 protein. The sample shows around 1.7 million distinct CDR3 sequences, approximately 30% of them seen only once. Specimen: blood. These receptors all stem from a woman in her twenties or thirties in good health.

The chain uses TRBV12-3 or TRBV12-4 and TRBJ2-1; D is perhaps TRBD2 (5 bases). Trimming removed 5 bases from V and 6 bases from J, with 20 bases in between. This CDR3 has 16 residues. CDR3 region: CASSARRSLLVNEQFF. CDR3 bases: TGTGCCAGCAGTGCCCGGAGGAGTTTACTCGTCAATGAGCAGTTCTTC.

A remark on this clonotype: A much larger clonotype is one base distant, so this may be a read error. The rearrangement uses TRBV28 and TRBJ2-7; tentative D call: TRBD2 (5 bases). There are 13 residues in the CDR3. Germline loops: CDR1 MDHEN, CDR2 SYDVKM. The germline V and J ends were trimmed by 10 bases and 0 bases, with 13 bases remaining between them. The chain's CDR3 is CATRRTGSYEQYF. CDR3 in DNA: TGTGCCACCCGCAGGACTGGCTCCTACGAGCAGTACTTC.

This clonotype showed up many times. The V and J genes are TRBV28 and TRBJ2-1, with D possibly being TRBD1 or TRBD2 (5 bases each). The CDR3 extends over 14 amino acids. CDR1 is MDHEN, CDR2 SYDVKM, per germline. Trimming took off 7 bases at V and 4 bases at J, with 14 bases between the two ends. The CDR3 reads CASNEGISYNEQFF. CDR3 sequence (DNA): TGTGCCAGCAATGAGGGGATCTCTTACAATGAGCAGTTCTTC.

This clonotype was seen only a few times. The chain recombines TRBV11-1 with TRBJ2-1, with 7 nucleotides matching TRBD2. The germline gives CDR1 SGHAT, CDR2 FQDESV (reference sequence). With 10 bases clipped from V and 9 bases from J, the junction kept 12 bases outside the gene matches. The CDR3 contains 13 residues. In DNA form, the CDR3 reads TGTGCCACCGGGAGGAAAGGGTTTAGTGAGCAGTTCTTC. This sequence encodes CATGRKGFSEQFF.

This clonotype is a singleton in its sample. With a much larger clone just one base away, this may be a read error. The V call is TRBV20-1, the J call TRBJ2-1; 8 nucleotides line up with TRBD2. This CDR3 is 15 amino acids long. Per germline, CDR1 DFQATT and CDR2 SNEGSKA (reference sequence). The V segment lost 6 bases and the J segment 1 base; nucleotides outside the gene matches: 8. The CDR3, as DNA: TGCAGTGCGTTGCCCGCGGGGGGATCCTACAATGAGCAGTTCTTC. It translates to CSALPAGGSYNEQFF.

The chain links TRBV6-2 or TRBV6-3 to TRBJ2-1; 9 bases are a match to TRBD2. Germline V gene lookup returns CDR1 MNHEY and CDR2 SVGEGT. The V segment lost 4 bases and the J segment 9 bases; nucleotides outside the gene matches: 13. CDR3 size: 16 residues. This chain's CDR3 is CASSSPLAGGRPEQFF. The CDR3 nucleotides are TGTGCCAGCAGTTCCCCATTGGCGGGGGGGCGACCTGAGCAGTTCTTC.

The chain employs TRBV12-3 or TRBV12-4 and TRBJ2-2; tentatively, D is TRBD2 (6 bases). Trimming removed 7 bases at V and 6 bases at J, with 15 bases between. This CDR3 contains 14 residues. The CDR3, as DNA: TGTGCCAGCACTGTGGCGGGATCGCCCGGGGAGCTGTTTTTT. As protein: CASTVAGSPGELFF.

The rearrangement joins TRBV15 to TRBJ2-7, with D perhaps matching TRBD1 or TRBD2 (5 bases each). The CDR3 runs to 15 residues. In germline, CDR1 is LNHNV, CDR2 YYDKDF (reference sequence). V was clipped by 0 bases and J by 7 bases, with 16 bases between them. CDR3 amino acids: CATSRDQGSSGEQYF. CDR3 DNA sequence: TGTGCCACCAGCAGAGATCAGGGATCGTCGGGAGAGCAGTACTTC. The whole variable domain, filled in from reference TRBV15 and TRBJ2-7, reads DAMVIQNPRYQVTQFGKPVTLSCSQTLNHNVMYWYQQKSSQAPKLLFHYYDKDFNNEADTPDNFQSRRPNTSFCFLDIRSPGLGDTAMYLCATSRDQGSSGEQYFGPGTRLTVT.